These T cell receptor beta chains were read from a single sample in a study of CD8+CD57+ T cells in acquired aplastic anemia. From the reads, TCRdb called clonotypes with MiXCR, one entry per CDR3 protein. The data hold under 350,000 distinct CDR3 sequences, with around three fifths observed a single time. The sample comprised sorted CD4+, CD8+, or CD8+CD57+ T cells (not recorded which) from PBMCs. These receptors all stem from a human donor with aplastic anemia. The CDR3 runs from the conserved cysteine through the conserved F or W. D genes are given only for firm matches. Rows may omit the clone size; those that give it use once, few, many or a size class.

TRBV10-3,TRBD1,NA,TRBJ2-2,CAIRPQGTGELFF,TGTGCCATCAGGCCACAGGGGACCGGGGAGCTGTTTTTT
TRBV20-1,TRBD1,NA,TRBJ1-1,CSARAGQDLEAFF,TGCAGTGCTAGAGCCGGACAGGACCTTGAAGCTTTCTTT
TRBV20-1,NA,NA,TRBJ2-1,CSAAPGDEQFF,TGCAGTGCGGCCCCTGGGGATGAGCAGTTCTTC
TRBV20-1,NA,NA,TRBJ2-3,CSARPGREDTQYF,TGCAGTGCCAGGCCCGGAAGGGAGGATACGCAGTATTTT
TRBV5-1,TRBD2,many,TRBJ2-7,CASSLVYRGGAGFEQYF,TGCGCCAGCAGCTTGGTATATCGCGGGGGGGCCGGATTCGAGCAGTACTTC
TRBV14,NA,NA,TRBJ2-1,CASSHTIYNEQFF,TGTGCCAGCAGTCACACCATATACAATGAGCAGTTCTTC
TRBV20-1,NA,NA,TRBJ1-5,CSARDMGRGNQPQHF,TGCAGTGCTAGAGATATGGGCAGGGGCAATCAGCCCCAGCATTTT
TRBV5-1,NA,few,TRBJ1-1,CASRGRIYTEAFF,TGCGCCAGCAGGGGCAGGATCTACACTGAAGCTTTCTTT
TRBV7-9,NA,NA,TRBJ1-1,CASSLAGPEAFF,TGTGCCAGCAGCTTAGCGGGACCGGAAGCTTTCTTT
TRBV12-3/TRBV12-4,TRBD1,many,TRBJ1-2,CASSPRQGKRGAVNYGYTF,TGTGCCAGCAGCCCTCGACAGGGGAAGAGAGGTGCGGTAAACTATGGCTACACCTTC
TRBV10-3,TRBD1,NA,TRBJ1-3,CAIRTTGGRSGNTIYF,TGTGCCATCAGGACTACAGGGGGCCGGTCTGGAAACACCATATATTTT
TRBV2,NA,NA,TRBJ2-2,CASRARTVDTGELFF,TGTGCCAGCAGAGCACGTACAGTGGACACCGGGGAGCTGTTTTTT
TRBV5-1,TRBD1,NA,TRBJ2-1,CASSSGQGWNEQFF,TGCGCCAGCAGCTCCGGACAGGGGTGGAATGAGCAGTTCTTC